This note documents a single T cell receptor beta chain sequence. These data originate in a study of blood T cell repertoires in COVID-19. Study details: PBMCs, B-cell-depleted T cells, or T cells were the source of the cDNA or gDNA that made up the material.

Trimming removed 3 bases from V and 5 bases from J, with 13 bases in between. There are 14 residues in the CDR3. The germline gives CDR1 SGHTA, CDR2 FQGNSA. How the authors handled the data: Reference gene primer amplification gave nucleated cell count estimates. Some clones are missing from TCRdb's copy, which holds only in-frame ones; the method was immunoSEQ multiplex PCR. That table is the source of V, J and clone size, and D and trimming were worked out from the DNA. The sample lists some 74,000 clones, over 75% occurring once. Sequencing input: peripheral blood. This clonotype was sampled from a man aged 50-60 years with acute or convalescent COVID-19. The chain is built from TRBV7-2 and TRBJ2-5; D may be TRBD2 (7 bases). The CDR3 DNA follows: TGTGCCAGCAGCTTTGGGGGGGCTGCGGAGACCCAGTACTTC. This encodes CASSFGGAAETQYF. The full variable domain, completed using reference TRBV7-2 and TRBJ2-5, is GAGVSQSPSNKVTEKGKDVELRCDPISGHTALYWYRQSLGQGLEFLIYFQGNSAPDKSGLPSDRFSAERTGGSVSTLTIQRTQQEDSAVYLCASSFGGAAETQYFGPGTRLLVL.